This record concerns one TCR beta chain sequence. Germline V gene data show CDR1 as SGHAT and CDR2 as FQNNGV. Trimming removed 7 bases at V and 5 bases at J, with 14 bases between. The CDR3 runs to 13 residues. This sample is drawn from a study of blood T cell repertoires in COVID-19. The assay was immunoSEQ multiplex PCR, and TCRdb's table has in-frame clones only and misses some. This table has 150,000 to 200,000 clones, 86% appearing once. This TCR was recovered from a young woman with active or convalescent COVID-19. Sequences were obtained from peripheral blood. This sequence joins TRBV11-2 and TRBJ2-5, with D maybe TRBD2 (5 bases). The DNA for the CDR3 is TGTGCCAGCACGGAGCGGAGAGGGGAGACCCAGTACTTC. This sequence encodes CASTERRGETQYF. The variable domain in full, with the rest retrieved from reference TRBV11-2 and TRBJ2-5, is EAGVAQSPRYKIIEKRQSVAFWCNPISGHATLYWYQQILGQGPKLLIQFQNNGVVDDSQLPKDRFSAERLKGVDSTLKIQPAKLEDSAVYLCASTERRGETQYFGPGTRLLVL.